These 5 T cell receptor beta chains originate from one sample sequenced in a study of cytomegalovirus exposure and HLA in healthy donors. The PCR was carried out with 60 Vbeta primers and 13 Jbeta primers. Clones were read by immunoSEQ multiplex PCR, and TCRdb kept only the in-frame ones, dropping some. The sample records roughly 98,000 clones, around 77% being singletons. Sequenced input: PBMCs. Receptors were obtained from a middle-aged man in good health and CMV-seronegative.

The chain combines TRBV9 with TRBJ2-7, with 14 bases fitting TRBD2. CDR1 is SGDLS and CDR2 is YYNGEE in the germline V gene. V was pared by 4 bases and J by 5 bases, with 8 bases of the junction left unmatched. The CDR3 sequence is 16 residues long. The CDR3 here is CASSTGLAGVAHEQYF. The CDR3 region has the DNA TGTGCCAGCAGCACGGGACTAGCGGGAGTTGCCCACGAGCAGTACTTC.

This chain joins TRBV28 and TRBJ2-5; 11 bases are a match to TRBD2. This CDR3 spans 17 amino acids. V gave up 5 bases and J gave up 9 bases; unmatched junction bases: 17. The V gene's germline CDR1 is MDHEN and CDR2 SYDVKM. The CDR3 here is CASSPRGSGREHVSQYF. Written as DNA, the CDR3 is TGTGCCAGCAGTCCCCGGGGTAGCGGGAGGGAACATGTGTCCCAGTACTTC.

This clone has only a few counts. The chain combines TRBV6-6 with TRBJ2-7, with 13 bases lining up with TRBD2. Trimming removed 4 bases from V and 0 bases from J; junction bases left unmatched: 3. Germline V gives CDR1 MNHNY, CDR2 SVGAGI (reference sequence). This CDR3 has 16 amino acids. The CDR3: CASSSRTSGGSYEQYF. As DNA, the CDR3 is TGTGCCAGCAGTTCTCGGACTAGCGGGGGCTCCTACGAGCAGTACTTC.

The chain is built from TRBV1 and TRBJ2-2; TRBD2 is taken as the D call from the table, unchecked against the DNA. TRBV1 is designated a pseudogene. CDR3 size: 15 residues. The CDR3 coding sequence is TGCACCAGCAGCCAAGAACTTTATATCGCCGGGGAGCTGTTTTTT. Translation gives CTSSQELYIAGELFF.

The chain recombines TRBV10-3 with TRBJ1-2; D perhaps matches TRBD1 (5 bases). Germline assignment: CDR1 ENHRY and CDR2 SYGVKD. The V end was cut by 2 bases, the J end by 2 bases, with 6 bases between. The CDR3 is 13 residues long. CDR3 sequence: CAISEGGNYGYTF. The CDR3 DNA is TGTGCCATCAGTGAGGGGGGGAACTATGGCTACACCTTC.